This TCR beta chain is from a study of identical twins. General study findings and limits: Beta clonotypes that were abundant in cord blood contained fewer insertions, a pattern absent from memory repertoires. Cross-sectional statistics, not tracking of the same donors, supported the conclusions.

As to this clonotype: What it recognizes is unknown.

After template switching added a universal primer site, the resulting cDNA carried unique molecular identifiers. TCRdb reprocessed the 5' RACE reads with MiXCR, giving one entry per CDR3 protein. The table lists under 450,000 distinct CDR3 sequences, about 18% of them singletons. This CDR3 is 14 amino acids long. The V end lost 0 bases, the J end lost 9 bases, and 12 bases lay between the germline ends. Germline CDR1 reads SGHRS; CDR2 reads YFSETQ. The chain has TRBV5-1 and TRBJ2-2; D remains ambiguous. Source material: naive T cells sorted from blood. The receptor comes from a man aged 45-65 years in good health. In DNA, the CDR3 is TGCGCCAGCAGCTTGGGATGGGGTACCCGGGAGCTGTTTTTT. Its translation is CASSLGWGTRELFF. Variable domain in full (rest from reference TRBV5-1 and TRBJ2-2): KAGVTQTPRYLIKTRGQQVTLSCSPISGHRSVSWYQQTPGQGLQFLFEYFSETQRNKGNFPGRFSGRQFSNSRSEMNVSTLELGDSALYLCASSLGWGTRELFFGEGSRLTVL.